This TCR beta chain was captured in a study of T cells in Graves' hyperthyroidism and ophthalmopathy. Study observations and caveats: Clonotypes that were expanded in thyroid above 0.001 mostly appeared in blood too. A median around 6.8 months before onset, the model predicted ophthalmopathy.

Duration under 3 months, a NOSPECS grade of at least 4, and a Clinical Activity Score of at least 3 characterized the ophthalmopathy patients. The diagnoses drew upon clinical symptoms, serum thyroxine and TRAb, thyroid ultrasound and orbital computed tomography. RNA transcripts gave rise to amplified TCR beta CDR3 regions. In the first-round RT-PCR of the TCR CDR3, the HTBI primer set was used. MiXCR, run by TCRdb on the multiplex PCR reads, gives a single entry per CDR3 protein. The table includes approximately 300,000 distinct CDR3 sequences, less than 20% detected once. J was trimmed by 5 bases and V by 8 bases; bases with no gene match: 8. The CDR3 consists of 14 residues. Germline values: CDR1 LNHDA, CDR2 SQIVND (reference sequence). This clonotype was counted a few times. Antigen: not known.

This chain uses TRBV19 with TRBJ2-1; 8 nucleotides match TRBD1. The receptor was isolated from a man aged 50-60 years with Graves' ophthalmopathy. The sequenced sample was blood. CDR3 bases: TGTGCCAGTCGGGGAGGACAGGGAAACAATGAGCAGTTCTTC. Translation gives CASRGGQGNNEQFF. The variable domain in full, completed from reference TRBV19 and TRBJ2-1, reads DGGITQSPKYLFRKEGQNVTLSCEQNLNHDAMYWYRQDPGQGLRLIYYSQIVNDFQKGDIAEGYSVSREKKESFPLTVTSAQKNPTAFYLCASRGGQGNNEQFFGPGTRLTVL.